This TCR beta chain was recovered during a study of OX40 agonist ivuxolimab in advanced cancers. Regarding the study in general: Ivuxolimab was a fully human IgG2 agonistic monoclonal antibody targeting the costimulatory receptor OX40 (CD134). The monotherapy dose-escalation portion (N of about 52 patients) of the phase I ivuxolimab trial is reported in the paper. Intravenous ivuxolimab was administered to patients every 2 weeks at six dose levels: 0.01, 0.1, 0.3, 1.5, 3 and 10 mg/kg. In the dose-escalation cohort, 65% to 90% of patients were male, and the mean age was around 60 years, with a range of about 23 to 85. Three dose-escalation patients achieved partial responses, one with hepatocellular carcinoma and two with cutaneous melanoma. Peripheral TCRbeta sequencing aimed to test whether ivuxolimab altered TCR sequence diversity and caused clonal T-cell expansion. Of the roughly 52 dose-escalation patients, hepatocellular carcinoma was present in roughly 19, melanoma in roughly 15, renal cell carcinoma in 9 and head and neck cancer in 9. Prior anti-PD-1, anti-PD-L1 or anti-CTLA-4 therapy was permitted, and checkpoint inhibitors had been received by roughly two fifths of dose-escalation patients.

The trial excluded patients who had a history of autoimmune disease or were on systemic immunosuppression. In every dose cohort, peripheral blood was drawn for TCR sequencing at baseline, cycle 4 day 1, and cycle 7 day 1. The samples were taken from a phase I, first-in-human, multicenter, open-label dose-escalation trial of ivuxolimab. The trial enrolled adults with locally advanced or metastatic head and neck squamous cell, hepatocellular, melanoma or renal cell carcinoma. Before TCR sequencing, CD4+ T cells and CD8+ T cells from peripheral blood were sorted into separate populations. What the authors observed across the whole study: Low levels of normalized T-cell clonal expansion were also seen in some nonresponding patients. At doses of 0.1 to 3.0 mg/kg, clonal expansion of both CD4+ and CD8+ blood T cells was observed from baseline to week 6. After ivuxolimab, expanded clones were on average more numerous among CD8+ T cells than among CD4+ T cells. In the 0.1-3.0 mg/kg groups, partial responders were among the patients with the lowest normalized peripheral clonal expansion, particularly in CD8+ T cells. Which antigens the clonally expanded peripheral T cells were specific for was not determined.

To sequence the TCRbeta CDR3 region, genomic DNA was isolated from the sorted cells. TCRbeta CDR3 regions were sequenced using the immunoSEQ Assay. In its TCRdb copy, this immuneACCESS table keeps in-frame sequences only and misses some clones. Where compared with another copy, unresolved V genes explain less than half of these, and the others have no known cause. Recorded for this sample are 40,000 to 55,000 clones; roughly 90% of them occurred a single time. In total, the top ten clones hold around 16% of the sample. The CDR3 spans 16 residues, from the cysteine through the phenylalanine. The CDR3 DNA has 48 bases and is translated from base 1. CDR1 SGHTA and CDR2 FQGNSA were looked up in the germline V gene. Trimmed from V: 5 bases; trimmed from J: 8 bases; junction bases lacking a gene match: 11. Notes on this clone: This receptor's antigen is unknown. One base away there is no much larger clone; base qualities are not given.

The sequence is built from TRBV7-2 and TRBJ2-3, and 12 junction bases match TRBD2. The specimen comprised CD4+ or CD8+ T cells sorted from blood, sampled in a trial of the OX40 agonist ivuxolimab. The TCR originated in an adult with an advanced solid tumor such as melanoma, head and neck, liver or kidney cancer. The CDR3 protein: CASSPPGTSGWVTQYF. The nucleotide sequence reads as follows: TGTGCCAGCAGCCCTCCCGGGACTAGCGGGTGGGTTACGCAGTATTTT.